Below are 14 T cell receptor beta chains sequenced from a single sample in a study of neurological immune-mediated disorders (dated by TCRdb to the late 2010s). Library construction relied on 5' RACE. TCRdb names Illumina HiSeq 2500 as the instrument used. TCRdb reran the public reads through fastp at Q25 and MiXCR, keeping productive beta chains. Each entry is one CDR3 protein sequence, shown with its most common DNA and genes. The sample data list about 66,000 distinct CDR3 sequences, and 3.5% to 5.5% of these were observed just once. Around 7% of the sample goes to the ten largest clones. The sequenced sample was PBMCs. The receptors stem from a young man with multiple sclerosis.

This clonotype was counted only a few times. The chain links TRBV19 to TRBJ2-5; TRBD2 agrees at 8 bases. Germline assignment: CDR1 LNHDA and CDR2 SQIVND (reference sequence). The CDR3 contains 15 residues. The trim removed 1 base at V and 2 bases at J, leaving 3 bases unmatched. In DNA form, the CDR3 reads TGTGCCAGTAGTATAGCGGGGGGGAGTCAAGAGACCCAGTACTTC. As protein: CASSIAGGSQETQYF.

As concerns this clonotype: An end of the junction differs from the germline gene, which may be a read error. The V and J genes are TRBV3-1 and TRBJ1-6; D is undetermined. CDR1 is LGHDT, CDR2 YNNKEL, per germline (reference sequence). This CDR3 has 13 residues. CDR3 region: CASRGVDNSPLNF. The CDR3 DNA reads as TGTGCCAGCAGAGGCGTTGATAATTCACCCCTCAACTTT.

This clonotype came up many times. V gene TRBV5-1 combines with J gene TRBJ2-1; possible D gene TRBD2, 5 bases. Per germline, CDR1 SGHRS and CDR2 YFSETQ. Trimming left V 4 bases short and J 7 bases short, with 15 bases between. The CDR3 runs 14 residues. In DNA, the CDR3 is TGCGCCAGCAGCCCCAGAGGGAATCGTAATGAGCAGTTCTTC. The encoded protein is CASSPRGNRNEQFF.

Points on this clonotype: A junction boundary mismatches the germline segment, possibly from a read error. This chain joins TRBV7-2 and TRBJ2-1, with D possibly being TRBD2 (5 bases). The CDR3 is 16 amino acids. The germline CDR1 and CDR2 sequences are SGHTA and FQGNSA. CDR3 residues: CVSSLWRASTNNEQFF. DNA for the CDR3: TGTGTCAGCAGCTTGTGGAGAGCGTCGACTAACAATGAGCAGTTCTTC.

Ten or more counts support this clonotype. J is TRBJ2-3 and V is TRBV20-1, with D maybe TRBD2 (5 bases). Germline CDR1 is DFQATT and CDR2 is SNEGSKA (reference sequence). This CDR3 spans 14 amino acids. Trimming left V 4 bases short and J 1 base short, with 12 bases between. The CDR3 protein is CSAMRVVRTDTQYF. The CDR3 DNA reads as TGCAGTGCTATGAGGGTAGTCCGCACAGATACGCAGTATTTT.

This clonotype was counted many times. The CDR3 sequence: CASRDSSVYNEQFF. In nucleotides, the CDR3 is TGTGCCAGCAGGGACAGTAGTGTATACAATGAGCAGTTCTTC. The chain employs TRBV6-5 and TRBJ2-1; D may be TRBD1 (6 bases). Germline CDR1 reads MNHEY; CDR2 reads SVGAGI. The V gene lost 6 bases and the J gene lost 4 bases, with 13 bases spanning the gap. The CDR3 runs 14 residues.

V usage is TRBV7-8 and J usage is TRBJ1-3; D not resolved. Germline assignment: CDR1 SGHVS and CDR2 FQNEAQ. The CDR3 runs to 14 residues. V gave up 4 bases and J gave up 0 bases, with 7 bases separating them. This chain's CDR3 is CASSSGGSGNTIYF. DNA of the CDR3: TGTGCCAGCAGCTCCGGTGGCTCTGGAAACACCATATATTTT.

This clonotype has at least ten counts. The chain joins TRBV27 to TRBJ1-1; D remains unclear. The CDR3 length is 14 residues. Trimming cost V 6 bases and J 1 base, with 12 bases left between them. The germline CDR1 and CDR2 sequences are MNHEY and SMNVEV (reference sequence). CDR3 sequence (DNA): TGTGCCAGCAGACCTTGGGATAGGAACACTGAAGCTTTCTTT. Encoded protein: CASRPWDRNTEAFF.

At least ten counts were recorded for this clonotype. The J gene is TRBJ2-2, the V gene TRBV9; no clear D. V was shortened by 3 bases and J by 5 bases, with 5 bases between the two germline ends. Germline values: CDR1 SGDLS, CDR2 YYNGEE. The CDR3 runs to 12 residues. The CDR3 loop reads CASSAETGELFF. The DNA for the CDR3 is TGTGCCAGCAGCGCAGAGACCGGGGAGCTGTTTTTT.

In its sample, this clonotype was seen many times. The chain employs TRBV10-3 and TRBJ2-7, with D possibly matching TRBD2 (5 bases). With 4 bases removed from V and 4 bases from J, the gap between germline ends came to 5 bases. This CDR3 spans 11 amino acids. Germline CDR1 is ENHRY and CDR2 is SYGVKD. CDR3 nucleotides: TGTGCCATCAGTGCGGGGTACGAGCAGTACGTC. Translated, it gives CAISAGYEQYV.

This clonotype came up many times. V gene TRBV29-1 combines with J gene TRBJ2-1; D remains unclear. The CDR3 consists of 14 residues. V shed 3 bases and J shed 0 bases, with 9 bases lying between them. Germline V lookup: CDR1 SQVTM, CDR2 ANQGSEA. CDR3 residues: CSVESLSSYNEQFF. As DNA, the CDR3 is TGCAGCGTTGAGTCCCTTAGCTCCTACAATGAGCAGTTCTTC.

This clonotype was seen at least ten times. V is TRBV12-3 or TRBV12-4 and J is TRBJ2-7, with TRBD1 identical over 9 bases. Trimming removed 5 bases from V and 6 bases from J; junction bases left unmatched: 8. The CDR3 extends over 14 amino acids. DNA of the CDR3: TGTGCCAGCAGTCAACAGGGGGCATTTAGCGAGCAGTACTTC. Residues: CASSQQGAFSEQYF.

This clonotype came up many times. The chain is built from TRBV29-1 and TRBJ2-2; D is undetermined. Germline V gives CDR1 SQVTM, CDR2 ANQGSEA. Trimming took off 2 bases at V and 7 bases at J, with 11 bases between the two ends. CDR3 size: 13 residues. The CDR3 is CSVERTGGGELFF. CDR3 coding DNA: TGCAGCGTTGAACGGACGGGTGGCGGGGAGCTGTTTTTT.

The rearrangement joins TRBV5-1 to TRBJ1-4; no definite D call. The CDR3 extends over 17 amino acids. Trimming shortened V by 4 bases and J by 4 bases, and 20 bases separated the two germline ends. CDR1 is SGHRS and CDR2 is YFSETQ in the germline V gene. Here the CDR3 reads CASSPRAGRLYNEKLFF. The CDR3 bases are TGCGCCAGCAGCCCCCGGGCAGGACGCCTCTATAATGAAAAACTGTTTTTT. Looking up the rest from reference TRBV5-1 and TRBJ1-4 gives the full variable domain: KAGVTQTPRYLIKTRGQQVTLSCSPISGHRSVSWYQQTPGQGLQFLFEYFSETQRNKGNFPGRFSGRQFSNSRSEMNVSTLELGDSALYLCASSPRAGRLYNEKLFFGSGTQLSVL.